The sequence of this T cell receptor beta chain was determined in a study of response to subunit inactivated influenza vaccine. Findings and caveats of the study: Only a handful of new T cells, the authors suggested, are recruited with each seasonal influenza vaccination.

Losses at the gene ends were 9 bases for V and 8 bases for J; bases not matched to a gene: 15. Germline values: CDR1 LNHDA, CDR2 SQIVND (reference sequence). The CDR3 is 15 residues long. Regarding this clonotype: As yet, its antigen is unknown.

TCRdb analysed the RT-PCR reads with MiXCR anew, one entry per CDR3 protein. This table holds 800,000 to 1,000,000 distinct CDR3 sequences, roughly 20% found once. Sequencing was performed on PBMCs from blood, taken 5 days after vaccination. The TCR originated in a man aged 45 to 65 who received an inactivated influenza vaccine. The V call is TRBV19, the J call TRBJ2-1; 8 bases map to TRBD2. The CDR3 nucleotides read TGTGCCAGCAGAGACCGGTACGGGAGGGGGGATGAGCAGTTCTTC. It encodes CASRDRYGRGDEQFF.